This TCR beta chain originates from a study of cytomegalovirus exposure and HLA in healthy donors. Study-level background: Previous work identified roughly 110 million unique TCR beta sequences from about 200 million T cells.

A multiplex PCR was run with 60 Vbeta primers and 13 Jbeta primers. TCRdb's table, derived via immunoSEQ multiplex PCR, lists solely in-frame clones and lacks some. Altogether 160,000 or so clones are present, about 73% being singletons, with the ten largest covering 2.5% to 3.5%. The germline V gene has CDR1 MGHRA and CDR2 YSYEKL. V dropped 4 bases and J dropped 9 bases, with 13 bases sitting between them. The CDR3 extends over 14 amino acids. This clone was seen a handful of times. Its antigen is not identified. Points from the study as a whole: According to a later analysis, donors in an Asian-associated ancestry cluster reportedly had fewer N-insertions than the approximately 670-donor mean. Excluded: some indistinguishable V segments such as TRBV6-2 and TRBV6-3.

The genes are TRBV4-1 and TRBJ1-6; tentatively, D is TRBD1 (6 bases). The source is a woman aged 40 to 50 in good health and CMV-seronegative. The sample comprised PBMCs. The CDR3 protein is CASSRTERGSPLHF. CDR3 DNA sequence: TGCGCCAGCAGCCGGACAGAACGAGGTTCACCCCTCCACTTT.